The T cell receptor (beta chain) described here comes from a study of T cell repertoires in cytomegalovirus infection. Whole-study context: Matching HLA type, along with CMV infection, was indicated by public TCR beta signatures.

This clonotype was seen a handful of times. Its matching antigen is unknown. Study-level findings and limits: The ex vivo response was dominated by HLA-C-restricted CMV-specific TCR beta clonotypes. Individuals carrying CMV plus the relevant HLA were identified by cumulative frequency of public TCR beta families.

TCRdb re-called the reads through MiXCR, storing one row per CDR3 protein. The sample shows about 450,000 distinct CDR3 sequences, approximately 30% of them seen only once. Trimming pared 8 bases from V and 1 base from J, leaving 36 bases between. The CDR3 totals 22 residues. The sequence was obtained from a human donor in good health (CMV status not recorded). Some clones in this sample may be carry-over from other donors' samples. The rearrangement uses TRBV23-1 and TRBJ2-4, with D perhaps matching TRBD2 (6 bases). TRBV23-1 is known as an ORF, though its function is uncertain. The sample consisted of PBMCs. For the CDR3, the DNA is TGCGCCAGCTGGGAGCCGCAAAGACGAGGGGATTATTGGGAGGATGCCAAAAACATTCAGTACTTC. Its translation is CASWEPQRRGDYWEDAKNIQYF.